Following are 8 T cell receptor beta chains from one sample sequenced in a study of PD-L1 blockade in urothelial cancer. As to time point: pretreatment peripheral blood. Some clones are missing from TCRdb's copy, which holds only in-frame ones; the method was immunoSEQ multiplex PCR. The data show approximately 70,000 clones, 84% seen once. The sample consisted of PBMCs, taken around atezolizumab (anti-PD-L1) treatment. Receptors originate from a woman in her 70s with urothelial cancer.

The chain links TRBV5-8 to TRBJ1-1; D not resolved. Trimming stripped 1 base from V and 8 bases from J, with 9 bases between. From germline, CDR1 is SGHTS and CDR2 YDEGEE. The CDR3 totals 12 residues. CDR3 in DNA: TGTGCCAGCAGCTTGTTGGCCAAAGAAGCTTTCTTT. Translated: CASSLLAKEAFF.

This rearrangement joins TRBV30 to TRBJ1-4, with TRBD1 as a possible D gene (6 bases). The V gene's germline CDR1 is GTSNPN and CDR2 SVGIG (reference sequence). Trimming took 0 bases from V and 7 from J, leaving 15 bases between them. This CDR3 region has 15 residues. The CDR3 nucleotides are TGTGCCTGGAGTGTACTGGGGGCACAGGGTGAAAAACTGTTTTTT. This codes for CAWSVLGAQGEKLFF.

The chain has TRBV15 and TRBJ2-2; 10 nucleotides agree with TRBD1. The junction had 7 bases not matched to a gene; V was cut back by 8 bases and J by 7 bases. The CDR3 runs to 14 residues. Per the germline V gene, CDR1 is LNHNV and CDR2 is YYDKDF (reference sequence). CDR3 coding DNA: TGTGCCACCTCAAGACAGGGGGCCGGCGGGGAGCTGTTTTTT. It codes for CATSRQGAGGELFF.

The genes are TRBV6-6 and TRBJ2-7, with D hard to call. V lost 0 bases and J lost 6, with 9 bases in between. The CDR3 is 13 amino acids. Germline lookup yields CDR1 MNHNY and CDR2 SVGAGI (reference sequence). For the CDR3, the DNA is TGTGCCAGCAGTTACTCCCCCTTCTTCGAGCAGTACTTC. Translating gives CASSYSPFFEQYF.

V is TRBV28 and J is TRBJ2-2; tentative D call: TRBD1 (6 bases). This CDR3 comprises 15 residues. Germline CDR1 is MDHEN and CDR2 is SYDVKM. The V and J ends lost 3 bases and 7 bases respectively, with 15 bases between them. CDR3 sequence reads: CASSFSGVDNGELFF. CDR3 bases: TGTGCCAGCAGTTTCTCAGGGGTGGACAACGGGGAGCTGTTTTTT.

The V and J genes are TRBV5-8 and TRBJ1-2, with 10 bases lining up with TRBD1. The V segment lost 3 bases and the J segment 5 bases; nucleotides outside the gene matches: 7. Per the germline V gene, CDR1 is SGHTS and CDR2 is YDEGEE. The CDR3 contains 15 residues. CDR3 in amino acids: CASSSGDRGRYGYTF. Written as DNA, the CDR3 is TGTGCCAGCAGCTCAGGGGACAGGGGACGTTATGGCTACACCTTC.

This chain uses TRBV28 with TRBJ2-3; 8 bases line up with TRBD2. Trimming cost V 5 bases and J 3 bases; bases outside gene matches: 1. The V gene's germline CDR1 is MDHEN and CDR2 SYDVKM. This CDR3 is built from 13 residues. This chain's CDR3 is CASSPSGTDTQYF. CDR3 bases: TGTGCCAGCAGTCCTAGCGGGACAGATACGCAGTATTTT.

J is TRBJ1-1 and V is TRBV7-9, with 7 bases matching TRBD1. V shed 5 bases and J 0 bases; nucleotides not matched to a gene: 15. The CDR3 spans 18 residues. The germline CDR1 and CDR2 sequences are SEHNR and FQNEAQ (reference sequence). The CDR3 is CASSPNVRNRGLNTEAFF. CDR3 sequence (DNA): TGTGCCAGCAGCCCAAATGTGAGAAACAGGGGCCTGAACACTGAAGCTTTCTTT.